This T cell receptor (beta chain) originates from a study of T cells in Graves' hyperthyroidism and ophthalmopathy (dated by TCRdb to about 2019). General notes on the study: Peripheral blood was collected at initial diagnosis, before any treatment. The roughly 100 discovery patients were randomly divided into training and test sets at a 7:3 ratio. In over five Graves' hyperthyroidism patients, the study also compared T-cell repertoires from thyroid tissue with T-cell repertoires from blood. The paper describes TCR Vbeta CDR3 sequencing of 140 or so peripheral blood samples, made up of fewer than 50 ophthalmopathy patients, 70 to 80 hyperthyroidism patients and 17 progressor patients. Following sampling, methimazole starting at 30 mg daily was given to hyperthyroidism patients, and high-dose intravenous methylprednisolone was given to ophthalmopathy patients. An independent validation cohort of around 20 hyperthyroidism patients and roughly 16 patients who later progressed to ophthalmopathy tested prospective prediction of ophthalmopathy. A discovery cohort of roughly 100 patients, 43 with Graves' ophthalmopathy and fewer than 65 with stable Graves' hyperthyroidism, was used to find distinguishing TCR V-J signatures. Study-wide conclusions, independent of this receptor: Most expanded thyroid clonotypes (frequency above 0.001) were also detected in blood, suggesting blood repertoires may reflect thyroid immune responses. No statistical method was used to fix the sample size in advance, and group allocation was not hidden from the investigators. Ophthalmopathy was separated from stable hyperthyroidism by a 13 V-J signature model, with approximately 86% sensitivity and about 84% specificity obtained in cross-validation and 80%/75% obtained in testing. In validation, the model predicted progression to ophthalmopathy with approximately 70% sensitivity and less than 80% specificity, a median of about six months before onset.

TCR beta CDR3 regions were amplified from RNA transcripts. The first round of RT-PCR for the TCR CDR3 was performed with the HTBI primer set and the Qiagen OneStep RT-PCR kit. The libraries were constructed in a second round of multiplex PCR and then size-selected and purified. Sequencing of the libraries was done on an Illumina HiSeq2000 using paired-end 100 bp reads. In the source study's methods: Raw data were processed with SOAPnuke, discarding reads with adapters, uncalled bases, mean Phred below 15, or no exact constant-primer or identifier match. COPE v1.2.5 was used to merge the high-quality paired reads, and each unique nucleotide sequence was defined as a clonotype. MiTCR v1.1 was used to align clonotypes to the IMGT TRBV, TRBD and TRBJ reference segments. Only V-J combinations with frequency above 0.0001, covering 99% to 99.2% of repertoires, were analysed. A TCS score was defined as the ratio between F50 (clonal expansion) and ExV (chaos), using BLOSUM62-based TCRdist between CDR3 peptides within each V-J. Welch's t-statistics and random forest reduced several hundred V-J features to fewer than 15, which were used in a naive Bayes classifier (R e1071). TCRdb trimmed the raw reads at Q25, called clones with MiXCR and kept productive beta chains. Here each entry gathers all rows of one CDR3 protein and keeps the most common genes and DNA. The V and J calls, along with clone size, are taken from TCRdb and not from the paper's own processing. This sample is represented by hundreds of thousands of distinct CDR3 sequences; approximately 25% of them were singletons. Around 11% of the sample is in the top ten clones.

Moderately to severely active disease, a Clinical Activity Score of at least 3, a NOSPECS grade of at least 4, and a duration under 3 months were present in ophthalmopathy patients. The study excluded patients with uncontrolled infections, other autoimmune diseases, pregnancy or lactation. Clinical symptoms, serum thyroxine and TRAb, thyroid ultrasound, and orbital computed tomography formed the basis for the diagnoses. PBMCs were separated from 7.5 to 10 ml of fresh peripheral blood using Ficoll-Paque density gradient centrifugation. Trizol reagent was used to extract total RNA, and RNA quality was then checked on an Agilent 2100 Bioanalyzer. CDR1 and CDR2 were assigned from the germline V gene (reference sequence) as DFQATT and SNEGSKA. Unmatched junction bases come to 3, with V trimmed by 5 bases and J by 0 bases. Its CDR3 holds 13 amino acids, cysteine through phenylalanine. Only CDR3 DNA remains: 39 bases, in frame from the first base.

Ten or more counts support this clonotype. What this receptor recognizes is not known. Base quality data are lacking; no much larger clone is found one base away. What was sequenced was blood. The source is a woman in her 30s with Graves' ophthalmopathy. The chain uses TRBV20-1 and TRBJ2-7, with 8 junctional bases fitting TRBD2. The DNA sequence follows: TGCAGTGCTCCGGGACTAGGCTCCTACGAGCAGTACTTC. Its translation is CSAPGLGSYEQYF.